This paragraph reports one T cell receptor beta chain. The antigen is unknown. This CDR3 spans 15 amino acids. J lost 5 bases, V lost 5 bases, and 11 bases had no gene match. CDR1 and CDR2 (germline): PRHDT, FYEKMQ (reference sequence). This sample was taken from a study of T cells after posttransplantation cyclophosphamide. Study-level findings and limits: Blood and skin or GI T cell repertoires showed limited TRB overlap.

Measured with immunoSEQ multiplex PCR; TCRdb has only the in-frame clones, and not every one. Of tens of thousands of clones detected, around 95% appear once; the ten largest clones hold about 3.1%. The chain couples TRBV13 to TRBJ2-5; 7 bases align to TRBD1. The sequencing sample was made of PBMCs. The receptor was derived from a woman aged 30 to 39 in good health and a related stem cell transplant donor. CDR3: CASSMGQLGIETQYF. CDR3 in DNA: TGTGCCAGCAGCATGGGACAGCTTGGTATCGAGACCCAGTACTTC. Together with reference TRBV13 and TRBJ2-5, the CDR3 gives the full variable domain: AAGVIQSPRHLIKEKRETATLKCYPIPRHDTVYWYQQGPGQDPQFLISFYEKMQSDKGSIPDRFSAQQFSDYHSELNMSSLELGDSALYFCASSMGQLGIETQYFGPGTRLLVL.